This TCR beta chain originates from a study of control samples from healthy donors and cancer patients. CDR3 length equals 17 residues. Looked up from germline, CDR1 is PRHDT and CDR2 is FYEKMQ (reference sequence). V lost 5 bases to trimming and J lost 7 bases, with 24 bases between them. This table comes from immunoSEQ multiplex PCR, and its TCRdb copy is limited to in-frame clones, with some not included. The sample has about 160,000 clones, 96% seen once. The material sequenced was blood. The J gene is TRBJ2-1, the V gene TRBV13; tentatively, D is TRBD2 (6 bases). This receptor was identified in a woman in her 30s in good health. The CDR3 region is CASSPTPLGLRRNEQFF. The CDR3 DNA reads TGTGCCAGCAGCCCTACCCCGCTTGGACTAAGGCGGAATGAGCAGTTCTTC.